A single sample gave rise to the 8 T cell receptor beta chains below, sequenced in a study of blood T cell repertoires in COVID-19. Generated by immunoSEQ multiplex PCR, the TCRdb table keeps only in-frame clones and is missing some. The data contain hundreds of thousands of clones, about 90% of them seen just once; the ten biggest clones take up approximately 3%. Input material: peripheral blood. Receptors were obtained from a woman aged 30 to 39 with COVID-19, enrolled during active disease.

The chain combines TRBV6-4 with TRBJ2-3; 10 bases fit TRBD1. Trimming removed 3 bases from V and 0 bases from J; junction bases left unmatched: 3. Germline assignment: CDR1 MRHNA and CDR2 SNTAGT. The CDR3 consists of 16 residues. This CDR3 reads CASSEGTGESTDTQYF. The CDR3 region has the DNA TGTGCCAGCAGTGAGGGGACAGGGGAGAGCACAGATACGCAGTATTTT.

The gene calls are TRBV5-1 and TRBJ2-5, with a weak D call TRBD1 (6 bases). CDR3 length: 13 amino acids. The V gene's germline CDR1 is SGHRS and CDR2 YFSETQ. Trimming cost V 5 bases and J 1 base, with 9 bases left between them. DNA for the CDR3: TGCGCCAGCAGTGGACAGCTCCAAGAGACCCAGTACTTC. Amino acid sequence: CASSGQLQETQYF.

Notes on this clone: In the same sample, other DNA sequences code for this CDR3. The chain couples TRBV7-9 to TRBJ2-3, with 7 bases identical to TRBD1. The length of the CDR3 is 15 residues. The V gene's germline CDR1 is SEHNR and CDR2 FQNEAQ (reference sequence). V lost 2 bases and J lost 2; bases outside the gene matches: 4. For the CDR3, the DNA is TGTGCCAGCAGCTTAACGGGGACAGCCACAGATACGCAGTATTTT. It specifies CASSLTGTATDTQYF.

The gene calls are TRBV7-2 and TRBJ2-1; 12 bases fit TRBD2. J gave up 6 bases and V 3 bases, and 3 bases lay outside the gene matches. This CDR3 has 15 residues. Per germline, CDR1 SGHTA and CDR2 FQGNSA. CDR3 sequence: CASSLGTSGFNEQFF. Written as DNA, the CDR3 is TGTGCCAGCAGCTTGGGGACTAGCGGGTTCAATGAGCAGTTCTTC.

CDR3 DNA: TGTGCCAGCAGTTTTTTTACAGGGCTGGCTTCACCCCTCCACTTT. This codes for CASSFFTGLASPLHF. The rearrangement joins TRBV28 to TRBJ1-6; D is possibly TRBD1 (6 bases). Trimming left V 3 bases short and J 9 bases short, with 15 bases between. In germline, CDR1 is MDHEN, CDR2 SYDVKM. The CDR3 consists of 15 residues.

V and J are TRBV7-9 and TRBJ2-2, with TRBD1 identical over 11 bases. The CDR3 extends over 18 amino acids. Germline trimming cut 5 bases from V and 4 bases from J; bases unmatched to any gene: 12. The germline CDR1 and CDR2 sequences are SEHNR and FQNEAQ (reference sequence). For the CDR3, the DNA is TGTGCCAGCAGCCTCGCCGGGACAGGGGGTTCGAGCACCGGGGAGCTGTTTTTT. Translating gives CASSLAGTGGSSTGELFF.

The chain joins TRBV4-1 to TRBJ2-7, with 11 positions matching TRBD2. Germline CDR1 MGHRA, CDR2 YSYEKL. The CDR3 covers 15 residues. The junction had 4 bases not matched to a gene; V was cut back by 4 bases and J by 2 bases. In DNA form, the CDR3 reads TGCGCCAGCAGCCCCTTAGCGGGGGGGACCTACGAGCAGTACTTC. Amino acid sequence: CASSPLAGGTYEQYF.

This CDR3 reads CASSLWGRIQHF. The CDR3 bases are TGTGCCAGCAGTTTATGGGGGCGGATCCAGCATTTT. The chain employs TRBV28 and TRBJ1-5; D is possibly TRBD1 (5 bases). The length of the CDR3 is 12 residues. With 0 bases removed from V and 12 bases from J, the gap between germline ends came to 9 bases. Germline CDR1 reads MDHEN; CDR2 reads SYDVKM.